The subject of this entry is one TCR beta chain. The CDR3 has 15 amino acids. CDR1 and CDR2 from the germline V gene are MNHEY and SVGAGI. V was shortened by 6 bases and J by 5 bases, with 19 bases between the two germline ends. Using a J-beta primer mix together with a sample-barcoded 5' primer, a second PCR was run for about 6 to 11 cycles. All cDNA molecules were each tagged by a template-switch adaptor with 12 random nucleotides. One entry per CDR3 protein, called by TCRdb with MiXCR from the 5' RACE reads. The table has more than 800,000 distinct CDR3 sequences, 29% seen once; the top ten hold roughly 17%. The data originate from a study of blood T cells in healthy people across ages.

The chain carries TRBV6-5 and TRBJ1-1; D is possibly TRBD1 (6 bases). This clonotype originated in a woman of 80 years or more in good health. Sample: blood. The CDR3 region has the DNA TGTGCCAGCAGCGATTATTCCAGGGGTATGACTGAAGCTTTCTTT. It specifies CASSDYSRGMTEAFF.